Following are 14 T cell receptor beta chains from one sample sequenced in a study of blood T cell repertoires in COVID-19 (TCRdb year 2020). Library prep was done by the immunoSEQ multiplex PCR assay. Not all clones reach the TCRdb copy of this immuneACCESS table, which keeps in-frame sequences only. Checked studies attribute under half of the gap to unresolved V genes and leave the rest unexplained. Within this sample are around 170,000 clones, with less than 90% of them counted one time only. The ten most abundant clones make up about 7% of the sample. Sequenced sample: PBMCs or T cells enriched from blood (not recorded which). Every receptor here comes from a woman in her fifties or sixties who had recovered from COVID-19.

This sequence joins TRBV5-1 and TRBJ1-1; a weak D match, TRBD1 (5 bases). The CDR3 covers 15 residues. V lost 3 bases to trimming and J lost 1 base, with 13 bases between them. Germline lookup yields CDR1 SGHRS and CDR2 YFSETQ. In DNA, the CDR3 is TGCGCCAGCAGCTCGAGAGATCAGGGGAACACTGAAGCTTTCTTT. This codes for CASSSRDQGNTEAFF.

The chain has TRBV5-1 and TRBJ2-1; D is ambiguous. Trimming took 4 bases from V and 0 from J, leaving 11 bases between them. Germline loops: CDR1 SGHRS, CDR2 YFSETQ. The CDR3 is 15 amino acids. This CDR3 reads CASSPPTGSYNEQFF. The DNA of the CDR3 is TGCGCCAGCAGCCCCCCGACGGGCTCCTACAATGAGCAGTTCTTC.

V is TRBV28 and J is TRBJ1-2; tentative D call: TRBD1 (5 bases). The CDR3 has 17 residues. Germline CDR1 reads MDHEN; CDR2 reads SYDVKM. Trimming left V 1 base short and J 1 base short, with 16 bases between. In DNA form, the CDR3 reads TGTGCCAGCAGTTTATTGGGCAGGGCGGAAGGTAACTATGGCTACACCTTC. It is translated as CASSLLGRAEGNYGYTF.

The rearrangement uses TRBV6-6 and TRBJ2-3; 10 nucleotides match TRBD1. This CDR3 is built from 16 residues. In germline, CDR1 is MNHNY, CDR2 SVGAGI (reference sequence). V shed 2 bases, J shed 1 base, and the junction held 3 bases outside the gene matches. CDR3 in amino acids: CASSYKGTGGTDTQYF. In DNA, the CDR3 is TGTGCCAGCAGTTACAAAGGGACAGGGGGCACAGATACGCAGTATTTT.

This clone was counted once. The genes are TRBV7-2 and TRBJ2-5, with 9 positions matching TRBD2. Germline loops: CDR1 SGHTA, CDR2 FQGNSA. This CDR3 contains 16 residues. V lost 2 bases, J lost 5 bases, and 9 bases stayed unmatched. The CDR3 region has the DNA TGTGCCAGCAGCTTATCGGCGGGAGGGCGGCGTGAGACCCAGTACTTC. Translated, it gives CASSLSAGGRRETQYF.

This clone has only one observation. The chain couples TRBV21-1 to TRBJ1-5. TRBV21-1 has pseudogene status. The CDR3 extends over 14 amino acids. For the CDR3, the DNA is TGTGCCAGCAGCAAGCCCTATAGCAATCAGCCCCAGCATTTT. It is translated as CASSKPYSNQPQHF.

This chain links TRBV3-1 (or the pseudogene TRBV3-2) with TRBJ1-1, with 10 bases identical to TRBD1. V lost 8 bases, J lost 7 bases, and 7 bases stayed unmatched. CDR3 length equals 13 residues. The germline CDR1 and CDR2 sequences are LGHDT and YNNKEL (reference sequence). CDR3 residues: CASGRQGAREAFF. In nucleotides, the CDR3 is TGTGCCAGCGGAAGACAGGGGGCCCGTGAAGCTTTCTTT.

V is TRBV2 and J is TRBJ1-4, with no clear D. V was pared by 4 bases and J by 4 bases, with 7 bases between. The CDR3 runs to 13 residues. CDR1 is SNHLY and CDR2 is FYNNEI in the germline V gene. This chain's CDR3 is CASSGGSNEKLFF. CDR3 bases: TGTGCCAGCAGTGGAGGGAGTAATGAAAAACTGTTTTTT.

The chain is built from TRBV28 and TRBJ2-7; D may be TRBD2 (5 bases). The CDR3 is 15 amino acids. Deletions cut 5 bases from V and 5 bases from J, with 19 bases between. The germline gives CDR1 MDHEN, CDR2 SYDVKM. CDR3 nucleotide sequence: TGTGCCAGCAGTATTCCTAGGACTCTGAGAAACGAGCAGTACTTC. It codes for CASSIPRTLRNEQYF.

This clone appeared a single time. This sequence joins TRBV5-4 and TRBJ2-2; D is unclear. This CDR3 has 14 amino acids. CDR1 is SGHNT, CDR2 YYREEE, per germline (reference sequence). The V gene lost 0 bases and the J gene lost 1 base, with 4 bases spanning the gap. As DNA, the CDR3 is TGTGCCAGCAGCTTGGCCCTGAACACCGGGGAGCTGTTTTTT. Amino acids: CASSLALNTGELFF.

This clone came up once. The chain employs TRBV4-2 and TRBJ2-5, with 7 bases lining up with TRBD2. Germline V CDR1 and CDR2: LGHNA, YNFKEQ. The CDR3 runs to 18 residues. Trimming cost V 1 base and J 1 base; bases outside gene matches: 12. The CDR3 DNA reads TGTGCCAGCAGCCAAGTCGGGACTAACCTAGGACGCCAAGAGACCCAGTACTTC. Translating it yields CASSQVGTNLGRQETQYF.

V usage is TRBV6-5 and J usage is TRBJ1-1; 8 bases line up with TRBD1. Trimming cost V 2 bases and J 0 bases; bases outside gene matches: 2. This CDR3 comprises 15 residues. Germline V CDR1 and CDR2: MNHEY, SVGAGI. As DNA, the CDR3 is TGTGCCAGCAGTTACGAGACAGGGGTGAACACTGAAGCTTTCTTT. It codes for CASSYETGVNTEAFF.

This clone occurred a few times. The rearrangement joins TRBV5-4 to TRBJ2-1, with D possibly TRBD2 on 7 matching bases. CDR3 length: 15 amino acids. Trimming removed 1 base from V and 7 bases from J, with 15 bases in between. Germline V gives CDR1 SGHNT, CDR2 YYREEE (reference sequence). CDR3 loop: CASSLNGGRKNEQFF. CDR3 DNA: TGTGCCAGCAGCTTGAACGGGGGGCGGAAAAATGAGCAGTTCTTC.

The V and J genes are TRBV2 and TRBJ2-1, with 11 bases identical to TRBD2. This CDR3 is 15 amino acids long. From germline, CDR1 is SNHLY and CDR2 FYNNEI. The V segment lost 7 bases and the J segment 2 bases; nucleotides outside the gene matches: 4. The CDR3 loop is CASIWGLAAYNEQFF. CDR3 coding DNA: TGTGCCAGCATCTGGGGACTAGCGGCCTACAATGAGCAGTTCTTC. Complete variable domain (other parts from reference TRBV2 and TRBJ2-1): EPEVTQTPSHQVTQMGQEVILRCVPISNHLYFYWYRQILGQKVEFLVSFYNNEISEKSEIFDDQFSVERPDGSNFTLKIRSTKLEDSAMYFCASIWGLAAYNEQFFGPGTRLTVL.